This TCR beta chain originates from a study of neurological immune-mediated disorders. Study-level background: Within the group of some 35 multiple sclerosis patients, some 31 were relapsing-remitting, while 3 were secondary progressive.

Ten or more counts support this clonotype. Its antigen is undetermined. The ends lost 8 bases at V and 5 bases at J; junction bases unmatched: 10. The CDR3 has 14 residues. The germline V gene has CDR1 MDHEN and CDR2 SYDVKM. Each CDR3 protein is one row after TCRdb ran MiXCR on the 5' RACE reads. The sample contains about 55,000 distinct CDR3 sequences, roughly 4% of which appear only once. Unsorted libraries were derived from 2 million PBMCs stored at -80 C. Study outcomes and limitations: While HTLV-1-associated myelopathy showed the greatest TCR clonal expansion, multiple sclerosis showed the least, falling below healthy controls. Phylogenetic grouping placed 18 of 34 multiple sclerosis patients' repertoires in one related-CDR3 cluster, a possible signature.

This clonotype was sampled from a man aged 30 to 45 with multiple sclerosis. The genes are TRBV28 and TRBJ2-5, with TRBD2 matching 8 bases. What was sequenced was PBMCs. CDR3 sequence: CASGLRGGWETQYF. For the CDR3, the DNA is TGTGCCAGCGGGCTCCGGGGGGGCTGGGAGACCCAGTACTTC. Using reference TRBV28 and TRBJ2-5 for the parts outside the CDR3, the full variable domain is DVKVTQSSRYLVKRTGEKVFLECVQDMDHENMFWYRQDPGLGLRLIYFSYDVKMKEKGDIPEGYSVSREKKERFSLILESASTNQTSMYLCASGLRGGWETQYFGPGTRLLVL.